The text below deals with one TCR beta chain. Its target is not known. This entry is derived from a study of cytomegalovirus exposure and HLA in healthy donors. Broader study findings: In an earlier analysis, most TCR beta V segments were productive about 87% or about 30% of the time. Diagnosis of cytomegalovirus status made by the classifier reportedly showed high specificity and sensitivity. Most subjects' HLA-A and HLA-B alleles were reportedly predicted from TCR beta sequences.

The PCR contained 60 Vbeta and 13 Jbeta primers. Method: immunoSEQ multiplex PCR; TCRdb's copy keeps in-frame clones and lacks some. The sample lists tens of thousands of clones; 65% to 70% were seen once. V was pared by 0 bases and J by 3 bases, with 6 bases between. Germline loops: CDR1 SGHVS, CDR2 FQNEAQ. CDR3 size: 14 residues. The receptor comes from a woman aged 25 to 45 in good health and CMV-seronegative. The sequencing sample was made of PBMCs. The V gene is TRBV7-8, the J gene TRBJ2-1, with D uncertain. The CDR3 is CASSLAENYNEQFF. The DNA for the CDR3 is TGTGCCAGCAGCTTAGCCGAGAACTACAATGAGCAGTTCTTC.